Listed below are T cell receptor beta chains from one sample, sequenced in a study of blood T cell repertoires in COVID-19. Clones were read by immunoSEQ multiplex PCR, and TCRdb kept only the in-frame ones, dropping some. This table has some 290,000 clones, over 85% appearing once. Sequencing input: PBMCs or T cells enriched from blood (not recorded which). The source is a woman aged 30 to 39 who had recovered from COVID-19. Both conserved end residues are part of each CDR3. Fields, in order: D gene, clone size, J gene, V gene, CDR3 protein, CDR3 DNA. The D gene is left open where the match is weak. Clone sizes are given selectively: once, few, many, or a class where the clone is expanded.

TRBD1 . TRBJ2-7 TRBV19 CASSRVVLEVTGGFVYEQYF TGTGCCAGTAGCCGTGTCGTTCTCGAAGTGACAGGGGGTTTCGTCTACGAGCAGTACTTC
TRBD2 . TRBJ2-5 TRBV12-3/TRBV12-4 CASSLGGGETQYF TGTGCCAGCAGTTTGGGGGGGGGAGAGACCCAGTACTTC
. once TRBJ1-1 TRBV14 CASSQGPRDFRAFF TGTGCCAGCAGCCAAGGGCCCAGGGACTTTAGGGCTTTCTTT
TRBD1 . TRBJ1-5 TRBV28 CASSLDRLDQPQHF TGTGCCAGCAGTCTGGACAGGCTGGATCAGCCCCAGCATTTT
TRBD1 . TRBJ2-5 TRBV18 CASSLTTTGGIGTQYF TGTGCCAGCTCTCTCACCACAACAGGGGGCATTGGGACCCAGTACTTC
TRBD2 . TRBJ2-3 TRBV11-2 CASSSSGTSTDTQYF TGTGCCAGCAGCTCCAGCGGGACTAGCACAGATACGCAGTATTTT
TRBD2 . TRBJ2-7 TRBV18 CASSPPSGLAGVEPYEQYF TGTGCCAGCTCACCGCCTTCGGGATTAGCGGGAGTAGAACCCTACGAGCAGTACTTC
TRBD2 . TRBJ2-3 TRBV9 CASSVDHSGNWGDTQYF TGTGCCAGCAGCGTAGACCATAGCGGGAATTGGGGAGATACGCAGTATTTT
TRBD2 . TRBJ2-2 TRBV4-3 CASSQGLTSGTTGELFF TGCGCCAGCAGCCAAGGTCTAACTAGCGGGACGACCGGGGAGCTGTTTTTT
. . TRBJ2-7 TRBV28 CASSPPDRSSYEQYF TGTGCCAGCAGTCCACCCGACAGGAGCTCCTACGAGCAGTACTTC
TRBD1 . TRBJ1-2 TRBV7-9 CASSLGDRTNYGYTF TGTGCCAGCAGCTTAGGGGACAGGACTAACTATGGCTACACCTTC
. . TRBJ2-6 TRBV19 CASSMQSGANVLTF TGTGCCAGTAGTATGCAGTCTGGGGCCAACGTCCTGACTTTC
TRBD2 . TRBJ2-2 TRBV3-1/TRBV3-2 CASSQEGLAGTNTGELFF TGTGCCAGCAGCCAAGAGGGCCTAGCGGGTACTAACACCGGGGAGCTGTTTTTT
TRBD1 once TRBJ1-2 TRBV30 CAWSVVAGGLASGGYTF TGTGCCTGGAGTGTAGTGGCAGGGGGCCTCGCATCGGGCGGCTACACCTTC
. . TRBJ1-2 TRBV6-2/TRBV6-3 CASSYSNWAEGYTF TGTGCCAGCAGTTACTCGAACTGGGCCGAAGGCTACACCTTC
TRBD2 . TRBJ2-5 TRBV5-1 CASSTTSGRGQETQYF TGCGCCAGCAGCACCACTAGCGGGAGGGGCCAAGAGACCCAGTACTTC
. few TRBJ2-1 TRBV10-3 CAIAAAYEQFF TGTGCCATTGCGGCGGCCTATGAGCAGTTCTTC
TRBD2 . TRBJ2-3 TRBV24-1 CATSHGGVSTDTQYF TGTGCCACCAGCCATGGGGGGGTAAGCACAGATACGCAGTATTTT
. . TRBJ1-1 TRBV25-1 CASKRNTEAFF TGTGCCAGCAAGAGGAACACTGAAGCTTTCTTT
. . TRBJ1-1 TRBV6-5 CASSYFGGTEAFF TGTGCCAGCAGTTACTTCGGGGGGACTGAAGCTTTCTTT
. few TRBJ1-1 TRBV21-1 CASSNDYRGPTEAFF TGTGCCAGCAGCAACGATTACAGGGGGCCCACTGAAGCTTTCTTT
. once TRBJ2-3 TRBV7-9 CASSPIFGHHTDTQYF TGTGCCAGCAGCCCAATTTTTGGCCACCACACAGATACGCAGTATTTT
. . TRBJ1-4 TRBV28 CASSTPVVANEKLFF TGTGCCAGCAGCACCCCTGTGGTAGCTAATGAAAAACTGTTTTTT
TRBD1 . TRBJ1-1 TRBV6-5 CASRPYTGGAFF TGTGCCAGCAGACCTTACACAGGGGGAGCTTTCTTT
. . TRBJ2-3 TRBV20-1 CSATLGATQYF TGCAGTGCAACACTCGGAGCTACGCAGTATTTT
. . TRBJ1-2 TRBV10-3 CAISEFLVEGGNYGYTF TGTGCCATCAGTGAGTTCCTCGTGGAGGGGGGGAACTATGGCTACACCTTC
. . TRBJ1-1 TRBV5-6 CASSPPDGAAVRNTEAFF TGTGCCAGCAGCCCACCCGATGGGGCTGCGGTCCGGAACACTGAAGCTTTCTTT
. . TRBJ1-6 TRBV14 CASSHRTPSSYNSPLHF TGTGCCAGCAGCCACAGGACACCGAGCTCCTATAATTCACCCCTCCACTTT
TRBD1 . TRBJ2-2 TRBV7-8 CASSFPTRGRLAGELFF TGTGCCAGCAGCTTTCCCACCAGGGGGCGATTGGCCGGGGAGCTGTTTTTT
. . TRBJ1-2 TRBV3-1/TRBV3-2 CASSPSLEAVNGYTF TGTGCCAGCAGCCCTAGTCTCGAGGCCGTTAACGGCTACACCTTC
. . TRBJ2-7 TRBV6-6 CASRNSRGEISYEQYF TGTGCCAGCAGGAACAGCAGGGGGGAGATCTCCTACGAGCAGTACTTC
TRBD2 . TRBJ2-5 TRBV5-1 CASSTGTSGTQETQYF TGCGCCAGCAGCACCGGGACTAGCGGGACCCAAGAGACCCAGTACTTC
TRBD2 . TRBJ2-1 TRBV19 CASSIGTSTYNEQFF TGTGCCAGTAGTATAGGGACTAGCACCTACAATGAGCAGTTCTTC
. . TRBJ2-4 TRBV20-1 CSASPGTRLQNIQYF TGCAGTGCTAGTCCCGGGACACGTCTCCAAAACATTCAGTACTTC
TRBD1 . TRBJ1-2 TRBV7-2 CASSLRQGGGYTF TGTGCCAGCAGCTTACGACAGGGTGGCGGCTACACCTTC
. . TRBJ1-2 TRBV19 CASSPRLRGPQAHGYTF TGTGCCAGTAGTCCCCGCCTGCGGGGACCTCAGGCCCATGGCTACACCTTC
. . TRBJ1-4 TRBV9 CASSVAWMGAANEKLFF TGTGCCAGCAGCGTAGCTTGGATGGGGGCGGCGAATGAAAAACTGTTTTTT
TRBD2 . TRBJ2-7 TRBV19 CATSSISAGELYEQYF TGTGCCACCTCCTCTATCTCAGCGGGAGAGCTCTACGAGCAGTACTTC
. . TRBJ2-1 TRBV5-6 CASSLRSNEQFF TGTGCCAGCAGCTTGCGGTCCAATGAGCAGTTCTTC
TRBD2 . TRBJ2-5 TRBV23-1 CASSQLAGQETQYF TGCGCCAGCAGTCAACTAGCGGGCCAAGAGACCCAGTACTTC
. few TRBJ2-7 TRBV5-1 CASSLDISYEQYF TGCGCCAGCAGCTTGGACATCTCCTACGAGCAGTACTTC
TRBD2 . TRBJ2-3 TRBV9 CASSVRVGGNTDTQYF TGTGCCAGCAGCGTAAGGGTGGGAGGGAACACAGATACGCAGTATTTT
TRBD2 . TRBJ2-5 TRBV7-3 CASSLNGLAEETQYF TGTGCCAGCAGCTTAAACGGACTAGCGGAAGAGACCCAGTACTTC
TRBD2 . TRBJ2-7 TRBV28 CASSISGGSSYEQYF TGTGCCAGCAGTATTAGCGGGGGAAGCTCCTACGAGCAGTACTTC
. . TRBJ1-5 TRBV28 CASRRTVGNQPQHF TGTGCCAGCAGACGGACAGTCGGCAATCAGCCCCAGCATTTT
TRBD1 . TRBJ2-7 TRBV5-1 CASSTGQGGIYEQYF TGCGCCAGCAGCACGGGACAGGGAGGGATATACGAGCAGTACTTC